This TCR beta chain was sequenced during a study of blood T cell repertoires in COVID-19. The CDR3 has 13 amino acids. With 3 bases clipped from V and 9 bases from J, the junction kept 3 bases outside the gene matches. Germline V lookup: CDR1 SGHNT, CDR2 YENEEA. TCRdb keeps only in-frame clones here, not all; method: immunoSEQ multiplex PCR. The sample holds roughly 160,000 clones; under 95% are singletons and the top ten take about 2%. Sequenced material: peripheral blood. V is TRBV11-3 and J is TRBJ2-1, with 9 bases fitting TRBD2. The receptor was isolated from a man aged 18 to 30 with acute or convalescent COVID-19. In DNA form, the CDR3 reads TGTGCCAGCAGCTTTAGCGGGGGAGGTGAGCAGTTCTTC. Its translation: CASSFSGGGEQFF.